Presented here are 31 T cell receptor beta chains from one specimen sequenced in a study of T cells expressing NK-cell markers. Using the 5' RACE reads, TCRdb records one entry per CDR3 protein without DNA. Across roughly 390,000 distinct CDR3 sequences, the top ten clones capture roughly 5.2% of the sample. The material sequenced was blood T cells: a sorted CD56 or NKG2C T cell subset, CD4+ or CD8+ T cells, or bulk PBMC T cells (not recorded which). These receptors came from a man aged 18-70 years in good health.

This sequence joins TRBV5-1 and TRBJ2-5; the D call of TRBD2 rests on TCRdb alone, since no DNA is present to check it. The CDR3 is 15 amino acids. Looked up from germline, CDR1 is SGHRS and CDR2 is YFSETQ. The chain's CDR3 is CASKKEGLTTETQYF.

V is TRBV3-1 and J is TRBJ1-2; TCRdb indicates TRBD1, and absent DNA this call remains unverified. The CDR3 has 13 residues. Germline assignment: CDR1 LGHDT and CDR2 YNNKEL (reference sequence). This CDR3 reads CASNGGVGYGYTF.

The chain combines TRBV28 with TRBJ2-2; there is no DNA to check the TCRdb D call of TRBD1. The CDR3 totals 16 residues. Germline V gene data show CDR1 as MDHEN and CDR2 as SYDVKM. The CDR3 spells CASRPRDRGSAGELFF.

The chain has TRBV14 and TRBJ1-2. Germline V CDR1 and CDR2: SGHDN, FVKESK. There are 13 residues in the CDR3. This chain's CDR3 is CASSQWEIYGYTF.

This chain links TRBV28 with TRBJ2-7; TCRdb lists TRBD1, though no DNA is available to test this call. Germline V gene data show CDR1 as MDHEN and CDR2 as SYDVKM. The CDR3 length is 15 residues. CDR3 loop: CASRRGVGGRQEQYF.

The chain joins TRBV12-3 or TRBV12-4 to TRBJ2-7; checking the TCRdb D call of TRBD1 is not possible without DNA. The CDR3 runs 16 residues. The CDR3: CASSLAAGARTYEQYF.

The chain couples TRBV24-1 to TRBJ2-1. The V gene's germline CDR1 is KGHDR and CDR2 SFDVKD. The length of the CDR3 is 15 residues. The CDR3 sequence is CATSVSSGPYNEQFF.

CDR3 region: CASSSPDRAVNSPLHF. The chain has TRBV7-2 and TRBJ1-6; TCRdb proposes TRBD1, but this gene call is untestable without DNA. The CDR3 is made up of 16 amino acids. The V gene's germline CDR1 is SGHTA and CDR2 FQGNSA.

The gene calls are TRBV6-1 and TRBJ2-7; TCRdb's D call, TRBD2, is unchecked because there is no DNA. This CDR3 is 16 amino acids long. In germline, CDR1 is MNHNS, CDR2 SASEGT. The CDR3 reads CASSEMTSGKTYEQYF.

The chain's CDR3 is CASSTQTGSLNYEQYF. The chain uses TRBV28 and TRBJ2-7; absent DNA, TCRdb's TRBD1 call cannot be checked. There are 16 residues in the CDR3. Looked up from germline, CDR1 is MDHEN and CDR2 is SYDVKM.

This chain joins TRBV11-2 and TRBJ2-5; TCRdb designates TRBD1, a call that cannot be tested without DNA. Germline V gene data show CDR1 as SGHAT and CDR2 as FQNNGV. The CDR3 sequence is 15 residues long. CDR3 in amino acids: CASSLNRGGQETQYF.

This chain joins TRBV7-7 and TRBJ2-5; without DNA, the TCRdb call of TRBD1 cannot be checked. Germline loops: CDR1 SSHAT, CDR2 FNYEAQ (reference sequence). The CDR3 contains 15 residues. The CDR3 spells CASSLETGIQETQYF.

The V gene is TRBV5-1, the J gene TRBJ1-5; TCRdb's D call, TRBD1, is unchecked because there is no DNA. CDR3 length equals 14 residues. CDR1 SGHRS and CDR2 YFSETQ come from the germline V gene. The CDR3 protein is CASSRGGIDQPQHF.

The V and J genes are TRBV7-9 and TRBJ2-1; TCRdb selects TRBD2, and the lack of DNA leaves this call unchecked. Germline V gene lookup returns CDR1 SEHNR and CDR2 FQNEAQ (reference sequence). The CDR3 spans 17 residues. This chain's CDR3 is CASSHNSLAGGRNEQFF.

The rearrangement uses TRBV14 and TRBJ2-5; absent DNA, TCRdb's TRBD1 call cannot be checked. Per the germline V gene, CDR1 is SGHDN and CDR2 is FVKESK. This CDR3 has 15 residues. The CDR3 loop is CASSQDPVRGETQYF.

J is TRBJ2-2 and V is TRBV12-3 or TRBV12-4. CDR3 size: 14 residues. CDR3 protein: CASSQTANTGELFF.

The chain is built from TRBV27 and TRBJ2-7; the D call of TRBD2 rests on TCRdb alone, since no DNA is present to check it. The CDR3 totals 18 residues. Germline CDR1 is MNHEY and CDR2 is SMNVEV (reference sequence). The CDR3: CASSPSPASDSIIYEQYF.

The chain combines TRBV12-3 or TRBV12-4 with TRBJ2-6; TCRdb indicates TRBD1, and absent DNA this call remains unverified. The CDR3 sequence is 18 residues long. CDR3 in amino acids: CASSLSPGGMTGANVLTF.

The rearrangement links TRBV20-1 to TRBJ2-7. In germline, CDR1 is DFQATT, CDR2 SNEGSKA (reference sequence). There are 14 residues in the CDR3. The CDR3 reads CSAQTGSSSYEQYF.

This sequence joins TRBV12-3 or TRBV12-4 and TRBJ1-3. There are 11 residues in the CDR3. CDR3: CASTDTRLLYF.

CDR3 region: CASSSQRTGGRETQYF. The chain combines TRBV5-1 with TRBJ2-5; the D call of TRBD1 rests on TCRdb alone, since no DNA is present to check it. Germline V gene sequence: CDR1 SGHRS, CDR2 YFSETQ. The CDR3 loop spans 16 amino acids.

This chain joins TRBV6-2 or TRBV6-3 and TRBJ1-2; absent DNA, TCRdb's TRBD1 call cannot be checked. CDR3 length equals 16 residues. Germline V gene lookup returns CDR1 MNHEY and CDR2 SVGEGT. This CDR3 is CASSRPGATSIYGYTF.

The chain has TRBV6-1 and TRBJ2-7; TCRdb selects TRBD1, and the lack of DNA leaves this call unchecked. CDR1 and CDR2 from the germline V gene are MNHNS and SASEGT. This CDR3 region has 20 residues. The CDR3: CASSEVVWVARQGLSYEQYF.

The J gene is TRBJ1-2, the V gene TRBV6-5. CDR3 length: 14 amino acids. Germline values: CDR1 MNHEY, CDR2 SVGAGI. The chain's CDR3 is CASSFSEGFYGYTF.

The chain links TRBV5-6 to TRBJ2-3; TCRdb selects TRBD2, and the lack of DNA leaves this call unchecked. The germline CDR1 and CDR2 sequences are SGHDT and YYEEEE. The CDR3 loop spans 15 amino acids. This CDR3 is CASRNSGGSADTQYF.

V is TRBV6-1 and J is TRBJ2-2. Germline values: CDR1 MNHNS, CDR2 SASEGT. The CDR3 is made up of 14 amino acids. This CDR3 is CASGVYRNTGELFF.

The chain has TRBV28 and TRBJ2-3; TCRdb designates TRBD2, a call that cannot be tested without DNA. CDR3 length equals 16 residues. The germline CDR1 and CDR2 sequences are MDHEN and SYDVKM. The CDR3 region is CASSGTSGAPWDTQYF.

V is TRBV6-5 and J is TRBJ1-6. Germline CDR1 is MNHEY and CDR2 is SVGAGI. This CDR3 is 15 amino acids long. The CDR3 reads CASSYEPGGISPLHF.

This chain connects TRBV20-1 to TRBJ1-6; TCRdb returns TRBD1, unconfirmable since there is no DNA. Germline CDR1 and CDR2: DFQATT and SNEGSKA (reference sequence). The CDR3 has 15 amino acids. CDR3 protein: CSARPPGTLNSPLHF.

This chain uses TRBV7-3 with TRBJ2-5; the D call of TRBD1 rests on TCRdb alone, since no DNA is present to check it. The CDR3 has 16 amino acids. The germline V gene has CDR1 SGHTA and CDR2 FQGTGA. CDR3 protein: CASSLIGGQGGETQYF.

The chain recombines TRBV6-4 with TRBJ1-2. CDR1 MRHNA and CDR2 SNTAGT come from the germline V gene. The CDR3 sequence is 12 residues long. The CDR3 protein is CASSDGIYGYTF.